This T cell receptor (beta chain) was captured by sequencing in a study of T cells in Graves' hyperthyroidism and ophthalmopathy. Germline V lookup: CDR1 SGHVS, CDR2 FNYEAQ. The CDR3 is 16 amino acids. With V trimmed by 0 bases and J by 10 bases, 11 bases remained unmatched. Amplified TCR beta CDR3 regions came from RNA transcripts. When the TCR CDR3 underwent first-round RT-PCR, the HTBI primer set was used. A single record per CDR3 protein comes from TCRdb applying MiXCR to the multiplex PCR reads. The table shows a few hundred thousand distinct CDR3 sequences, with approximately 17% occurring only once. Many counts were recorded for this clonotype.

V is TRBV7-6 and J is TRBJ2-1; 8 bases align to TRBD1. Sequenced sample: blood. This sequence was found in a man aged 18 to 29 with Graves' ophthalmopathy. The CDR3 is CASSLASGTGSTEQFF. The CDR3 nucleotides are TGTGCCAGCAGCTTAGCCTCCGGGACAGGTTCAACCGAGCAGTTCTTC.